The rows below give T cell receptor beta chains drawn from one sample of a study of blood T cell repertoires in COVID-19. Assay: immunoSEQ multiplex PCR; the TCRdb copy retains only in-frame clones and omits some. The sample shows around 220,000 clones, more than 70% of them seen only once. Sequences were obtained from peripheral blood. The origin of the receptors is a woman in her forties who had recovered from COVID-19. CDR3s include the opening cysteine and the closing phenylalanine or tryptophan. Each record gives: J gene, clone size, V gene, D gene, CDR3 protein. The D gene is left open where the match is weak. Part of the rows lack a size; the others show once, few, many or a class for expanded clones.

j_gene: TRBJ2-3; abundance: .; v_gene: TRBV24-1; d_gene: TRBD1; CDR3aa: CATSDTGVKYTQYF
j_gene: TRBJ2-2; abundance: .; v_gene: TRBV7-9; d_gene: .; CDR3aa: CASSLDSDTGELFF
j_gene: TRBJ2-7; abundance: .; v_gene: TRBV21-1; d_gene: .; CDR3aa: CASSKAGDEQYF
j_gene: TRBJ2-1; abundance: once; v_gene: TRBV19; d_gene: TRBD2; CDR3aa: CASSPTSGSNEQFF
j_gene: TRBJ2-2; abundance: medium-sized; v_gene: TRBV19; d_gene: .; CDR3aa: CASKGMEEHTGELFF
j_gene: TRBJ2-1; abundance: .; v_gene: TRBV6-1; d_gene: TRBD2; CDR3aa: CASSEWLADNYNEQFF
j_gene: TRBJ2-2; abundance: once; v_gene: TRBV5-1; d_gene: TRBD2; CDR3aa: CASSGGLAGLTGELFF
j_gene: TRBJ2-1; abundance: .; v_gene: TRBV4-3; d_gene: TRBD1; CDR3aa: CASSQSGTGAYNEQFF
j_gene: TRBJ2-1; abundance: .; v_gene: TRBV3-1/TRBV3-2; d_gene: TRBD1; CDR3aa: CASSQDLGQGGIYNEQFF
j_gene: TRBJ1-5; abundance: .; v_gene: TRBV5-1; d_gene: TRBD1; CDR3aa: CASSQTGAGQPQHF
j_gene: TRBJ1-2; abundance: .; v_gene: TRBV7-2; d_gene: TRBD1; CDR3aa: CASSLPGGRALLRYTF
j_gene: TRBJ1-2; abundance: .; v_gene: TRBV6-1; d_gene: .; CDR3aa: CASSEAGLNYGYTF
j_gene: TRBJ2-5; abundance: .; v_gene: TRBV7-9; d_gene: .; CDR3aa: CASSPGRRAGQETQYF
j_gene: TRBJ2-2; abundance: .; v_gene: TRBV18; d_gene: .; CDR3aa: CASSPDRTNTGELFF
j_gene: TRBJ2-2; abundance: .; v_gene: TRBV29-1; d_gene: .; CDR3aa: CSVYRGGELFF
j_gene: TRBJ2-3; abundance: .; v_gene: TRBV19; d_gene: TRBD1; CDR3aa: CASSTAGRGRTDTQYF
j_gene: TRBJ1-2; abundance: .; v_gene: TRBV5-6; d_gene: .; CDR3aa: CASSLERYGYTF
j_gene: TRBJ2-7; abundance: .; v_gene: TRBV5-5; d_gene: TRBD1; CDR3aa: CASSFRTGVYEQYF
j_gene: TRBJ2-7; abundance: .; v_gene: TRBV12-3/TRBV12-4; d_gene: .; CDR3aa: CASSAAGAYEQYF
j_gene: TRBJ2-3; abundance: .; v_gene: TRBV14; d_gene: TRBD2; CDR3aa: CASSRSGEGNTQYF
j_gene: TRBJ2-5; abundance: .; v_gene: TRBV12-2; d_gene: .; CDR3aa: CASRLRLAGETQETQYF
j_gene: TRBJ2-2; abundance: .; v_gene: TRBV4-3; d_gene: TRBD1; CDR3aa: CASSPLGTGANGELFF
j_gene: TRBJ2-2; abundance: .; v_gene: TRBV3-1/TRBV3-2; d_gene: TRBD1; CDR3aa: CASSLDRGRVTGELFF
j_gene: TRBJ1-2; abundance: .; v_gene: TRBV28; d_gene: .; CDR3aa: CASRAQRGAPRREGYTF
j_gene: TRBJ1-4; abundance: .; v_gene: TRBV6-2/TRBV6-3; d_gene: .; CDR3aa: CASSYSGQNEKLFF
j_gene: TRBJ1-2; abundance: .; v_gene: TRBV6-6; d_gene: .; CDR3aa: CASSRGGDLNYGYTF
j_gene: TRBJ1-2; abundance: .; v_gene: TRBV3-1/TRBV3-2; d_gene: TRBD1; CDR3aa: CASSVRQGAKGYTF
j_gene: TRBJ2-7; abundance: .; v_gene: TRBV29-1; d_gene: .; CDR3aa: CSVEGRGMRNEQYF
j_gene: TRBJ2-1; abundance: .; v_gene: TRBV7-2; d_gene: TRBD2; CDR3aa: CASSTSGGVSYNEQFF
j_gene: TRBJ1-3; abundance: .; v_gene: TRBV30; d_gene: .; CDR3aa: CAWSASTRSGNTIYF
j_gene: TRBJ2-7; abundance: .; v_gene: TRBV3-1/TRBV3-2; d_gene: .; CDR3aa: CASSQRREGPYEQYF
j_gene: TRBJ2-5; abundance: once; v_gene: TRBV18; d_gene: TRBD1; CDR3aa: CASSPLGQGVQETQYF
j_gene: TRBJ2-7; abundance: .; v_gene: TRBV4-3; d_gene: .; CDR3aa: CASSRSTGSYYEQYF
j_gene: TRBJ2-5; abundance: .; v_gene: TRBV28; d_gene: TRBD1; CDR3aa: CTSRDRGETQYF
j_gene: TRBJ2-1; abundance: .; v_gene: TRBV30; d_gene: TRBD2; CDR3aa: CAWNVASGPWNEQFF
j_gene: TRBJ2-1; abundance: .; v_gene: TRBV7-9; d_gene: .; CDR3aa: CASSLAGTEQFF
j_gene: TRBJ2-5; abundance: .; v_gene: TRBV19; d_gene: .; CDR3aa: CASRDTRGQETQYF
j_gene: TRBJ1-5; abundance: .; v_gene: TRBV25-1; d_gene: .; CDR3aa: CASSEGTGGSNQPQHF
j_gene: TRBJ2-5; abundance: .; v_gene: TRBV7-2; d_gene: .; CDR3aa: CASSLSVGVGRETQYF
j_gene: TRBJ2-7; abundance: once; v_gene: TRBV20-1; d_gene: TRBD2; CDR3aa: CSASPTSGDNYEQYF